Each of the 5 T cell receptor beta chains below was sequenced from the same sample in a study of blood T cell repertoires in COVID-19. Clones were sequenced by immunoSEQ multiplex PCR, and TCRdb holds only the in-frame ones, with some missing. The repertoire consists of about 180,000 clones, with about 88% occurring once and the leading ten covering 9% to 10%. The sequencing input was PBMCs or T cells enriched from blood (not recorded which). All receptors derive from a woman aged 18 to 35 who had recovered from COVID-19.

The V and J genes are TRBV28 and TRBJ1-5; TRBD1 is a possible D gene (5 bases). From germline, CDR1 is MDHEN and CDR2 SYDVKM. The CDR3 is 14 residues long. V was trimmed by 8 bases and J by 7 bases, leaving 18 bases between them. The CDR3 sequence is CASLPLRGWQPQHF. CDR3 coding DNA: TGTGCCAGCCTACCTCTTAGGGGTTGGCAGCCCCAGCATTTT.

This clone came up a few times. The V call is TRBV19, the J call TRBJ1-5; D remains unclear. V was shortened by 2 bases and J by 6 bases, with 8 bases between the two germline ends. There are 13 residues in the CDR3. Germline V CDR1 and CDR2: LNHDA, SQIVND (reference sequence). DNA of the CDR3: TGTGCCAGTAGTATAACAGAAGGTCAGCCCCAGCATTTT. It specifies CASSITEGQPQHF.

CDR3 nucleotides: TGTGCCAGCAGCTTAACTGACACGACCCAGTACTTC. It encodes CASSLTDTTQYF. J is TRBJ2-5 and V is TRBV11-2; D is uncertain. This CDR3 has 12 amino acids. In germline, CDR1 is SGHAT, CDR2 FQNNGV. Trimming shortened V by 2 bases and J by 7 bases, and 8 bases separated the two germline ends.

The chain carries TRBV7-9 and TRBJ2-1, with no clear D. Trimming removed 5 bases at V and 12 bases at J, with 11 bases between. Germline CDR1 reads SEHNR; CDR2 reads FQNEAQ (reference sequence). This CDR3 has 11 amino acids. The CDR3 is CASSQRLGQFF. The CDR3 DNA reads TGTGCCAGCAGCCAGAGACTCGGGCAGTTCTTC.

V is TRBV28 and J is TRBJ1-5; the match to TRBD1 covers 8 bases. Germline assignment: CDR1 MDHEN and CDR2 SYDVKM. CDR3 length: 17 amino acids. With V trimmed by 1 base and J by 5 bases, 10 bases remained unmatched. CDR3 in DNA: TGTGCCAGCAGTTTATTGGGGACAGGTGATGAGGATCAGCCCCAGCATTTT. This sequence encodes CASSLLGTGDEDQPQHF.